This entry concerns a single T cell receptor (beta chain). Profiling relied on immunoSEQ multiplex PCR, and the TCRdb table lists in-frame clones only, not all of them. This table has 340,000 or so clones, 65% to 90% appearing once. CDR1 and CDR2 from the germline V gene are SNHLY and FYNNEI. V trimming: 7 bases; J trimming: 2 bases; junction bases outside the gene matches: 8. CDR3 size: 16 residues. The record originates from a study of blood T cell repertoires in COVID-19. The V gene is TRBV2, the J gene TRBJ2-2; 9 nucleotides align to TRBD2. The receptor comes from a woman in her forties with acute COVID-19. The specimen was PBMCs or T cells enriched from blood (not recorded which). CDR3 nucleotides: TGTGCCAGCAAGAGGGCTAGCGGGACTAACACCGGGGAGCTGTTTTTT. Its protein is CASKRASGTNTGELFF.